The 20 T cell receptor beta chains given below trace back to one sample, sequenced in a study of post-analysis software for immune sequencing data (dated by TCRdb to the mid-2010s). The library was prepared using PCR. The sequencing machine was an Illumina HiSeq 2500. To reduce PCR and sequencing biases, unique molecular identifiers were incorporated into the TCR beta cDNA libraries. TCRdb redid the processing of the public reads, applying fastp at Q25 and MiXCR, and retained in-frame beta chains. Each entry is one CDR3 protein sequence, shown with its most common DNA and genes. The sample data list about 820,000 distinct CDR3 sequences, and roughly 50% of these were observed just once. Of the sample, 4.6% is held by the ten largest clones. The full study reports these points: Roughly 5 TRBV segments, including TRBV5-6, TRBV5-1 and TRBV20-1, were significantly more frequent in patients than controls.

The antigens for these receptors are not known. Specimen: blood. The receptors shown here come from a girl aged 5-17 years with multiple sclerosis.

This chain links TRBV20-1 with TRBJ2-3, with 7 nucleotides matching TRBD1. Per germline, CDR1 DFQATT and CDR2 SNEGSKA (reference sequence). With V trimmed by 6 bases and J by 0 bases, 6 bases remained unmatched. The CDR3 runs 14 residues. Here the CDR3 reads CSAPDRSSTDTQYF. The CDR3 DNA reads TGCAGTGCACCGGACAGGTCTAGCACAGATACGCAGTATTTT.

J is TRBJ1-1 and V is TRBV20-1; TRBD1 aligns across 8 bases. Germline CDR1 DFQATT, CDR2 SNEGSKA (reference sequence). CDR3 length: 13 amino acids. V lost 3 bases and J lost 1; bases outside the gene matches: 1. The CDR3 DNA follows: TGCAGTGCTAGGGACAGGGCGAACACTGAAGCTTTCTTT. This sequence encodes CSARDRANTEAFF.

The V call is TRBV3-1, the J call TRBJ2-3; a possible D gene is TRBD1 (6 bases). Germline V gene lookup returns CDR1 LGHDT and CDR2 YNNKEL (reference sequence). V was clipped by 1 base and J by 8 bases, with 16 bases between them. The CDR3 spans 15 residues. DNA for the CDR3: TGTGCCAGCAGCCAAGGAAGGACAGTACAAGGTACGCAGTATTTT. Residues: CASSQGRTVQGTQYF.

This sequence joins TRBV20-1 and TRBJ2-7; 10 nucleotides line up with TRBD2. The CDR3 length is 14 residues. Trimming at V came to 6 bases and at J to 6 bases, leaving 11 bases not matched to a gene. Germline CDR1 reads DFQATT; CDR2 reads SNEGSKA (reference sequence). The chain's CDR3 is CSANGPSGGPEQYF. The CDR3 DNA sequence: TGCAGTGCAAACGGGCCTAGCGGGGGACCCGAGCAGTACTTC.

V and J are TRBV20-1 and TRBJ2-3; D unclear. Looked up from germline, CDR1 is DFQATT and CDR2 is SNEGSKA (reference sequence). V gave up 0 bases and J gave up 5 bases, with 6 bases separating them. This CDR3 contains 12 residues. For the CDR3, the DNA is TGCAGTGCTAGAGAATTAGGAGATACGCAGTATTTT. It yields the protein CSARELGDTQYF.

This clonotype was recorded a few times. The gene calls are TRBV9 and TRBJ2-1; TRBD1 aligns across 10 bases. The ends lost 0 bases at V and 7 bases at J; junction bases unmatched: 16. The CDR3 consists of 19 residues. Germline CDR1 reads SGDLS; CDR2 reads YYNGEE. The CDR3 DNA sequence: TGTGCCAGCAGCGTAGCGTCAGGGGTGAGGGACAGGGGTTGGAATGAGCAGTTCTTC. Protein sequence: CASSVASGVRDRGWNEQFF.

This clonotype was seen a few times. The genes are TRBV12-3 or TRBV12-4 and TRBJ1-2, with D unresolved. The V gene lost 3 bases and the J gene lost 6 bases, with 2 bases spanning the gap. The CDR3 extends over 10 amino acids. CDR3 loop: CASSFNGYTF. The CDR3 DNA is TGTGCCAGCAGTTTTAATGGCTACACCTTC.

This chain uses TRBV5-1 with TRBJ2-1; unclear D gene. The CDR3 is made up of 14 amino acids. V gave up 0 bases and J gave up 5 bases, with 9 bases separating them. Germline values: CDR1 SGHRS, CDR2 YFSETQ. The CDR3 sequence is CASSLAVGNNEQFF. In DNA form, the CDR3 reads TGCGCCAGCAGCTTGGCAGTAGGTAACAATGAGCAGTTCTTC. The full variable domain, completed using reference TRBV5-1 and TRBJ2-1, is KAGVTQTPRYLIKTRGQQVTLSCSPISGHRSVSWYQQTPGQGLQFLFEYFSETQRNKGNFPGRFSGRQFSNSRSEMNVSTLELGDSALYLCASSLAVGNNEQFFGPGTRLTVL.

The table lists this clonotype with a few counts. The chain combines TRBV29-1 with TRBJ2-5; TRBD2 matches 8 bases. The CDR3 covers 11 residues. V shed 6 bases, J shed 4 bases, and the junction held 1 base outside the gene matches. In germline, CDR1 is SQVTM, CDR2 ANQGSEA. The chain's CDR3 is CSVTSGETQYF. In DNA, the CDR3 is TGCAGCGTAACTAGCGGAGAGACCCAGTACTTC.

This chain joins TRBV20-1 and TRBJ2-7, with no clear D. V lost 5 bases and J lost 0, with 8 bases in between. CDR3 length: 12 amino acids. In germline, CDR1 is DFQATT, CDR2 SNEGSKA (reference sequence). For the CDR3, the DNA is TGCAGTGCTGGGCCGGCCTCCTACGAGCAGTACTTC. Encoded protein: CSAGPASYEQYF.

The J gene is TRBJ2-5, the V gene TRBV10-3; 12 positions match TRBD1. The germline V gene encodes CDR1 ENHRY and CDR2 SYGVKD. The CDR3 covers 17 residues. After removal of 11 bases from V and 4 bases from J, the junction contained 17 bases not matched to a gene. CDR3 in amino acids: CAAASSLGTGGGETQYF. The CDR3 coding sequence is TGTGCCGCCGCCTCAAGCCTCGGGACAGGGGGCGGAGAGACCCAGTACTTC.

This clonotype was counted only a few times. The chain is built from TRBV5-6 and TRBJ2-7, with D possibly being TRBD1 (6 bases). The length of the CDR3 is 15 residues. Germline CDR1 reads SGHDT; CDR2 reads YYEEEE. The V end lost 4 bases, the J end lost 0 bases, and 14 bases lay between the germline ends. The CDR3 DNA follows: TGTGCCAGCAGCCGTGGACAGACCTACTCCTACGAGCAGTACTTC. Translating gives CASSRGQTYSYEQYF.

The gene calls are TRBV5-1 and TRBJ1-1; TRBD1 aligns across 9 bases. This CDR3 has 12 residues. Germline V gene sequence: CDR1 SGHRS, CDR2 YFSETQ. Unmatched junction bases numbered 5, after V lost 4 bases and J lost 10 bases. CDR3 DNA: TGCGCCAGCAGCCCCGGACAGGGGCGAGCTTTCTTT. It encodes CASSPGQGRAFF.

The V call is TRBV6-5, the J call TRBJ1-1, with 8 positions matching TRBD1. This CDR3 has 15 amino acids. V dropped 0 bases and J dropped 10; count of bases not matched to a gene: 10. Germline lookup yields CDR1 MNHEY and CDR2 SVGAGI. DNA of the CDR3: TGTGCCAGCAGTTACTCGGGACAGGCCCTCAGGTTAGCTTTCTTT. It translates to CASSYSGQALRLAFF.

The chain employs TRBV12-3 or TRBV12-4 and TRBJ2-4; no definite D call. The DNA end is a closer match to TRBJ2-7, so the J assignment may be wrong. The CDR3 extends over 12 amino acids. CDR3 in DNA: TGTGCCAGCGGCCCGAATAGGAGCGAGCAGTACTTC. This sequence encodes CASGPNRSEQYF.

V is TRBV18 and J is TRBJ2-7, with 8 bases aligning to TRBD1. The assigned J gene may be wrong: the sequence end matches TRBJ2-5 better. CDR1 is KGHSH, CDR2 LQKENI, per germline. This CDR3 contains 17 residues. The chain's CDR3 is CASSSSRPGQDLETQYF. The CDR3 DNA follows: TGTGCCAGCTCATCATCTAGACCGGGACAGGATCTAGAGACCCAGTACTTC.

The chain links TRBV4-1 to TRBJ1-2, with a weak D call TRBD1 (5 bases). Deletions cut 1 base from V and 4 bases from J, with 13 bases between. The germline V gene encodes CDR1 MGHRA and CDR2 YSYEKL. This CDR3 has 15 amino acids. CDR3 protein: CASSQVWGGGYGYTF. DNA of the CDR3: TGCGCCAGCAGCCAAGTGTGGGGGGGGGGCTATGGCTACACCTTC.

This clonotype was picked up a small number of times. Here the CDR3 DNA reads TGCGCCAGCAGTGAGCCTAGCGGGACCGGCGAGACCCAGTACTTC. Translation gives CASSEPSGTGETQYF. The chain joins TRBV10-1 to TRBJ2-5; 9 bases are a match to TRBD2. Per the germline V gene, CDR1 is WNHNN and CDR2 is SYGVQD (reference sequence). This CDR3 region has 15 residues. V was clipped by 2 bases and J by 5 bases; unmatched bases: 6.

The chain joins TRBV20-1 to TRBJ2-3; D remains ambiguous. Germline V gene lookup returns CDR1 DFQATT and CDR2 SNEGSKA (reference sequence). V lost 3 bases and J 5 bases, leaving 18 bases between the germline ends. This CDR3 is 15 amino acids long. CDR3 protein: CSASLGSSVGDTQYF. The CDR3 bases are TGCAGTGCTAGCTTAGGATCTTCTGTGGGAGATACGCAGTATTTT.

The rearrangement links TRBV29-1 to TRBJ1-4, with TRBD1 matching over 10 bases. The germline V gene encodes CDR1 SQVTM and CDR2 ANQGSEA. The CDR3 is made up of 12 amino acids. The junction had 3 bases not matched to a gene; V was cut back by 6 bases and J by 8 bases. CDR3 sequence: CSVRTGGEKLFF. The CDR3 nucleotides read TGCAGCGTAAGGACAGGGGGAGAAAAACTGTTTTTT. Supplemented by reference TRBV29-1 and TRBJ1-4, the full variable domain reads SAVISQKPSRDICQRGTSLTIQCQVDSQVTMMFWYRQQPGQSLTLIATANQGSEATYESGFVIDKFPISRPNLTFSTLTVSNMSPEDSSIYLCSVRTGGEKLFFGSGTQLSVL.